This entry concerns a single T cell receptor (beta chain). Its target antigen remains unknown. No much larger clone exists at a distance of one base, and base qualities are not known. This specimen belongs to a study of blood T cell repertoires in COVID-19 (TCRdb year 2020). For the study in its entirety: Collaborator samples came from the United States, Italy and Spain and covered acute and convalescent phases of COVID-19. Samples were obtained from the ongoing ImmuneRACE study (first 160 participants) and from about 1,300 subjects provided by 6 global collaborators. Subjects who had been exposed to COVID-19, were actively infected with it, or had recovered from it provided the deeply sampled blood TCRbeta repertoires that made up the dataset. HLA class I and class II types, where available, came from metadata supplied by the sample provider rather than from assay-based typing. The repertoires were released in a freely available public database meant as a resource for research on the immune response to SARS-CoV-2. The material from the prospective study consisted of cDNA or gDNA derived from T cells, B-cell-depleted T cells, or PBMCs. Nearly every sample came with metadata listing a de-identified subject ID, COVID-19 status, age in years and sex.

TCRbeta CDR3 regions were amplified from genomic DNA by means of the immunoSEQ Assay, a bias-controlled multiplex PCR. The source study handled its data this way. The number of nucleated cells in each sample was estimated by amplification of reference gene primers within the assay. Sequence reads were collapsed and filtered to measure the absolute abundance of every unique TCRbeta CDR3 rearrangement. For each sample, productive Simpson clonality was calculated as the square root of Simpson's diversity index across productive rearrangements. This is the immuneACCESS table as TCRdb keeps it, with only in-frame sequences that have V and J called. A part of the clones is gone; compared with another copy, unresolved V genes explain less than half, and the rest is unexplained. For V, J and clone size, that table is used; D and trimming come from the DNA. The sample table contains under 250,000 clones; only one count was recorded for roughly 90% of them. The ten largest clones represent just over 2.5% of the sample.

In the prospective study, participants were roughly 18 to 100 years old, resided in about two dozen geographic areas of the United States, and were enrolled through a virtual design. In the prospective study, cohorts were assigned on the basis of participant-reported clinical history obtained from a screening survey and a study questionnaire. Each participant in the prospective study had whole blood, serum and a nasopharyngeal or oropharyngeal swab collected by mobile phlebotomists. Additional blood draws and questionnaires over an approximately 2-month period could optionally be provided by prospective study participants. Before DNA extraction, blood samples from the prospective study were shipped at room temperature or frozen. The research as a whole found: How much clinical and demographic metadata was included differed by source and by participant, and the metadata was provided uncurated.

CDR1 SGHAT and CDR2 FQNNGV were looked up in the germline V gene. V ends up 7 bases short and J 1 base short, with an unmatched junction base count of 5. Including the terminal cysteine and phenylalanine, the CDR3 comprises 14 residues. Only the CDR3 part of the read is kept: 42 bases, read in frame from the first base. Specimen: PBMCs or T cells enriched from blood (not recorded which). The sequence joins TRBV11-2 to TRBJ2-3; TRBD2 fits 7 bases in the junction. This receptor was identified in a young woman with acute COVID-19. The DNA sequence is as follows: TGTGCCAGCACCCCCCGGGGGGGCACAGATACGCAGTATTTT. It translates as CASTPRGGTDTQYF.